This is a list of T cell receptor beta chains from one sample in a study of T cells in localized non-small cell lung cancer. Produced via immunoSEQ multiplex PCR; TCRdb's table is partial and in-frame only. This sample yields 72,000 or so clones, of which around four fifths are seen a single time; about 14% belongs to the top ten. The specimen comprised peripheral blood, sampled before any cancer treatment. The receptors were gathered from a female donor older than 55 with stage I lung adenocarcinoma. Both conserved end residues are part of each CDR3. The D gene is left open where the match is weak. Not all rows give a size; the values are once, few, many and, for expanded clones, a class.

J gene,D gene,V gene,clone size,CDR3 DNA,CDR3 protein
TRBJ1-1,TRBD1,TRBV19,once,TGTGCCAGTAGTCTCGCAGGGGGCACTGAAGCTTTCTTT,CASSLAGGTEAFF
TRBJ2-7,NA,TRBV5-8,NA,TGTGCCAGCAGCTCGGGACACCGCCTTAGCTCCTACGAGCAGTACTTC,CASSSGHRLSSYEQYF
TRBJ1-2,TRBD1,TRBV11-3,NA,TGTGCCAGCAGCTTTGAAGACAGGGAATATGGCTACACCTTC,CASSFEDREYGYTF
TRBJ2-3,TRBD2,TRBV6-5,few,TGTGCCAGCAGTTACAGCGGGGAGATCGATACGCAGTATTTT,CASSYSGEIDTQYF
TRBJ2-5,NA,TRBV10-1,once,TGCGCCAGCAGTGGCAGCATGGGGGAGACCCAGTACTTC,CASSGSMGETQYF
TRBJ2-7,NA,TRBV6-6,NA,TGTGCCAGCAGTTACAGGGCCGCCTACGAGCAGTACTTC,CASSYRAAYEQYF
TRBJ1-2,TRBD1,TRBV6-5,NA,TGTGCCAGCAGTTACTCGACAGGGGGAGTCTATGGCTACACCTTC,CASSYSTGGVYGYTF
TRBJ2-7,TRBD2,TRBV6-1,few,TGTGCCAGCAGTGATGCGGGAGGGTCGGAGACCTACGAGCAGTACTTC,CASSDAGGSETYEQYF
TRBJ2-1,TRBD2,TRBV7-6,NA,TGTGCCAGCAGCCAGACTAGCGGGAGCAGTGCCCCCTACAATGAGCAGTTCTTC,CASSQTSGSSAPYNEQFF
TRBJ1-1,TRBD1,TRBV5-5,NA,TGTGCCAGCAGCTTGAGGCCACAGGGGGAAGCTTTCTTT,CASSLRPQGEAFF
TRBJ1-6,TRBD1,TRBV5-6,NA,TGTGCCAGCAGCCCTAAAGGGACAGGGCGCTATAATTCACCCCTCCACTTT,CASSPKGTGRYNSPLHF
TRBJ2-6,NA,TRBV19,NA,TGTGCCAGTAGTATATGGTCAGGCGGGGCCAACGTCCTGACTTTC,CASSIWSGGANVLTF
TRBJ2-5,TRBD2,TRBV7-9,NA,TGTGCCAGCAGCGTGACTAGCGGGAGGGCCGGGGAGACCCAGTACTTC,CASSVTSGRAGETQYF
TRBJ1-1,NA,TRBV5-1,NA,TGCGCCAGCAGCTTGGATTCCCTCGGGAACACTGAAGCTTTCTTT,CASSLDSLGNTEAFF
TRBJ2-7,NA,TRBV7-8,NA,TGTGCCAGCAGGGCAGGCTTCTCCTACGAGCAGTACTTC,CASRAGFSYEQYF
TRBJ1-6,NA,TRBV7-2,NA,TGTGCCAGCTCGTGGGGGGGTTATAATTCACCCCTCCACTTT,CASSWGGYNSPLHF
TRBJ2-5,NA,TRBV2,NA,TGTGCCAGCAGCGGAGGCGGGGTGGAGACCCAGTACTTC,CASSGGGVETQYF
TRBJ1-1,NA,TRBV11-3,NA,TGTGCCAGCAGCTTAGAGGGGATCTCGAACACTGAAGCTTTCTTT,CASSLEGISNTEAFF
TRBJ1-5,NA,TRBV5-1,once,TGCGCCAGCAGCTTGGGGCAGGGCCATCAGCCCCAGCATTTT,CASSLGQGHQPQHF
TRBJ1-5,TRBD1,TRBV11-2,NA,TGTGCCAGCAGCTTAGAGGGACAGGGTTATCAGCCCCAGCATTTT,CASSLEGQGYQPQHF
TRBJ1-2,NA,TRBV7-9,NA,TGTGCCAGCAGCTACGGGGGAACTAACTATGGCTACACCTTC,CASSYGGTNYGYTF
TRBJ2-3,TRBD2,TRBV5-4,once,TGTGCCGGCGCCGCAGGGACTAGCGGATCCCCCGCAGATACGCAGTATTTT,CAGAAGTSGSPADTQYF
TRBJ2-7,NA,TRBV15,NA,TGTGCCACCAGCACTTTATCTTTTGACGAGCAGTACTTC,CATSTLSFDEQYF
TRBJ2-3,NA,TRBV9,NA,TGTGCCAGCAGCGGGGACCCGGGGTGGACAGATACGCAGTATTTT,CASSGDPGWTDTQYF
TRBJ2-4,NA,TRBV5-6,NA,TGTGCCAGCAGCTTGGGTGCGACTATAGCCAAAAACATTCAGTACTTC,CASSLGATIAKNIQYF
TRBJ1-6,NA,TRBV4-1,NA,TGCGCCAGCAGCCAAGAAAGGGGGAGCTCCTATAATTCACCCCTCCACTTT,CASSQERGSSYNSPLHF
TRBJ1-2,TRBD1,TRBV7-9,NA,TGTGCCAGCAGTTTGGGACAGACCTATGGCTACACCTTC,CASSLGQTYGYTF
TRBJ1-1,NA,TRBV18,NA,TGTGCCAGCTCACCGTTCGTGGGGGAGAACACTGAAGCTTTCTTT,CASSPFVGENTEAFF
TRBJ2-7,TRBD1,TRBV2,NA,TGTGCCAGCAGATCCGGGACAGGTTCCTACGAGCAGTACTTC,CASRSGTGSYEQYF
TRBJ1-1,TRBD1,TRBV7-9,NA,TGTGCCAGCAGCCCCTCAGGGGGCACTGAAGCTTTCTTT,CASSPSGGTEAFF
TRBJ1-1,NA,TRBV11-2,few,TGTGCCAGCAGCTCCGACAGGAACACTGAAGCTTTCTTT,CASSSDRNTEAFF
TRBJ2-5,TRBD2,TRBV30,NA,TGTGCCTGGAATCTGGGGGGGGAGACCCAGTACTTC,CAWNLGGETQYF
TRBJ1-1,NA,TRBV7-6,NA,TGTGCCAGCAGCTTAGGTCAGGGCCACACTGAAGCTTTCTTT,CASSLGQGHTEAFF
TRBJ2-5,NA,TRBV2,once,TGTGCCAGCAGCTTCGACGTTGCAGGAACCCAGTACTTC,CASSFDVAGTQYF
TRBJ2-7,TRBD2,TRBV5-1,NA,TGCGCCAGCAGCTTGGATGCAGCGGGGGGGCTTAAGCAGTACTTC,CASSLDAAGGLKQYF
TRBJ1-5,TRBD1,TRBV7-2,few,TGTGCCAGCAGCTCAGGGGGGGCGAGCAATCAGCCCCAGCATTTT,CASSSGGASNQPQHF
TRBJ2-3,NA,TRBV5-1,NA,TGCGCCAGCAGCCGACAGGAGAGCACAGATACGCAGTATTTT,CASSRQESTDTQYF
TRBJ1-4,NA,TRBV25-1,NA,TGTGCCAGCAGTGACGTCGGGACCCTTCTCAAACTGTTTTTT,CASSDVGTLLKLFF
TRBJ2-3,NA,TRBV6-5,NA,TGTGCCAGCAGCCCAACGGGGAGGACGCAGTATTTT,CASSPTGRTQYF
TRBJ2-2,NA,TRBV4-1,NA,TGCGCCAGCAGCCTCGGCACCGGGGAGCTGTTTTTT,CASSLGTGELFF
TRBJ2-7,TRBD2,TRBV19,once,TGTGCCAGTAGCCTAGCGGGAGTCGAGCAGTACTTC,CASSLAGVEQYF
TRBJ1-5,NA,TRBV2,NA,TGTGCCAGCAGTTACTCGACGGATAGCAATCAGCCCCAGCATTTT,CASSYSTDSNQPQHF
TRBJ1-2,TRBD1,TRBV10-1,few,TGCGCCAGCAGAAACAGGGGTGGCTACACCTTC,CASRNRGGYTF